This entry features one T cell receptor (beta chain) sequence. Antigen unknown. The data derive from a study of blood T cells in healthy people across ages. Broader study findings: As naive T cell percentage varied, TCR beta diversity correlated strongly with it. Diversity estimates drawn from one million T cells were deemed underestimates.

The V and J ends lost 7 bases and 1 base, in that order; junction bases with no gene match: 9. The length of the CDR3 is 14 residues. Germline V gene lookup returns CDR1 SQVTM and CDR2 ANQGSEA. Sample donors were healthy Caucasian individuals that came from Russia, aged 6 to 90. Sample-barcoded 5' priming and a J-beta primer mix drove a second PCR of 7 to 11 cycles. A tag from a template-switch adaptor with 12 random nucleotides marked each cDNA molecule. TCRdb ran MiXCR on the 5' RACE reads and lists one entry per CDR3 protein. The sample consists of some 730,000 distinct CDR3 sequences, about 20% of them appearing once.

The sample was blood. The chain has TRBV29-1 and TRBJ2-7; 8 bases agree with TRBD2. The clonotype comes from a man aged 70 or older in good health. For the CDR3, the DNA is TGCAGCGCCGTCCGGGGGGGAGTGTCCTACGAGCAGTACTTC. The encoded protein is CSAVRGGVSYEQYF.